This entry describes one T cell receptor beta chain. CDR1 and CDR2 from the germline V gene are SGDLS and YYNGEE. The CDR3 runs to 16 residues. V gave up 0 bases and J gave up 3 bases, with 12 bases separating them. This entry comes from a study of blood T cell repertoires in COVID-19. Study-level background: Italy, Spain and the United States were the sources of the convalescent and acute COVID-19 samples.

As handled by the study authors: Estimates of nucleated cell counts were drawn from the amplification of reference gene primers. The protocol was immunoSEQ multiplex PCR, while the TCRdb copy is restricted to in-frame clones and leaves out a portion. From that table come the V and J calls and clone size; the DNA was used to work out D and trimming. The sample has some 120,000 clones, approximately 86% seen once. The source material was peripheral blood. This sequence was found in a man between 40 and 49 years old with acute or convalescent COVID-19. The rearrangement joins TRBV9 to TRBJ2-2; D ambiguous. The CDR3: CASSVGNTVYTGELFF. The DNA of the CDR3 is TGTGCCAGCAGCGTAGGCAATACGGTGTACACCGGGGAGCTGTTTTTT. Full variable domain (outside the CDR3, taken from reference TRBV9 and TRBJ2-2): DSGVTQTPKHLITATGQRVTLRCSPRSGDLSVYWYQQSLDQGLQFLIQYYNGEERAKGNILERFSAQQFPDLHSELNLSSLELGDSALYFCASSVGNTVYTGELFFGEGSRLTVL.